This T cell receptor beta chain was recorded in a study of blood T cell repertoires in COVID-19. Study summary: The United States, Italy and Spain provided the acute and convalescent COVID-19 samples.

The repertoire was sequenced with immunoSEQ multiplex PCR; TCRdb's copy has only in-frame clones and lacks some. The sample has tens of thousands of clones, about 90% seen once; the top ten hold under 8.5%. CDR1 and CDR2 from the germline V gene are SNHLY and FYNNEI. Deletions cut 4 bases from V and 5 bases from J, with 14 bases between. The CDR3 consists of 14 residues. The chain combines TRBV2 with TRBJ1-2; D may be TRBD1 (6 bases). Sequencing was done on a sample of peripheral blood. The receptor's source is a man between 18 and 35 years old with COVID-19, enrolled during active disease. The CDR3: CASSGNRVLYGYTF. The CDR3 DNA sequence: TGTGCCAGCAGTGGAAACAGGGTTTTGTATGGCTACACCTTC.